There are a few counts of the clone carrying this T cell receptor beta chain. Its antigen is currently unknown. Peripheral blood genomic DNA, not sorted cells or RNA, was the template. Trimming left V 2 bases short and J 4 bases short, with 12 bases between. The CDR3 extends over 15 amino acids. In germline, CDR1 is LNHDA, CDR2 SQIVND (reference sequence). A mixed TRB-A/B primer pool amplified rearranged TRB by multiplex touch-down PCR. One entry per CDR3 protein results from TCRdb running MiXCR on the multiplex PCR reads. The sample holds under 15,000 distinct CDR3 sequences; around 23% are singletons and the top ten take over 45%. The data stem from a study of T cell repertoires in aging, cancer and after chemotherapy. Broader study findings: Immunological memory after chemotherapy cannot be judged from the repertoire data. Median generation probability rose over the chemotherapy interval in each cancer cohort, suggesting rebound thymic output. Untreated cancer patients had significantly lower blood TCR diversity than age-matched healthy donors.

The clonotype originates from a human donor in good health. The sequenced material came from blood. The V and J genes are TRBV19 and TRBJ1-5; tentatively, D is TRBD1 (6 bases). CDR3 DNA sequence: TGTGCCAGTAGTATATCGGACAGAACAAATCAGCCCCAGCATTTT. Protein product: CASSISDRTNQPQHF.